This entry lists 29 T cell receptor beta chains sequenced from one sample in a study of post-analysis software for immune sequencing data. Study conclusions and caveats: The study found TRBV5-6, TRBV5-1 and TRBV20-1 among about 5 TRBV segments more frequent in patients than controls.

Antigens for these TCRs are unknown. The TCR beta cDNA libraries carried unique molecular identifiers. MiXCR, run by TCRdb on the PCR reads, gives a single entry per CDR3 protein. This table has some 690,000 distinct CDR3 sequences, more than 50% appearing once. The sequencing sample was made of blood. The receptors originated from a girl aged 2-10 years with multiple sclerosis.

CDR3 in amino acids: CATSDLSDQFNEQFF. The DNA for the CDR3 is TGTGCCACCAGTGACCTATCGGACCAATTCAATGAGCAGTTCTTC. This chain connects TRBV24-1 to TRBJ2-1; D is ambiguous. Trimming left V 4 bases short and J 6 bases short, with 15 bases between. Looked up from germline, CDR1 is KGHDR and CDR2 is SFDVKD. The CDR3 is 15 residues long.

This clonotype showed up just once. This chain links TRBV18 with TRBJ2-3; D possibly corresponds to TRBD1 (5 bases). V gave up 1 base and J gave up 2 bases, with 13 bases separating them. Germline-derived CDR1 and CDR2 are KGHSH and LQKENI. This CDR3 region has 16 residues. CDR3 amino acids: CASSPLGQGSTDTQYF. The CDR3 DNA is TGTGCCAGCTCACCACTTGGGCAGGGATCCACAGATACGCAGTATTTT.

The V and J genes are TRBV9 and TRBJ2-1, with TRBD2 as a possible D gene (6 bases). Trimming removed 3 bases from V and 7 bases from J, with 20 bases in between. The CDR3 loop spans 16 amino acids. Germline CDR1 is SGDLS and CDR2 is YYNGEE. Written as DNA, the CDR3 is TGTGCCAGCAGCGGACGATTAGCGGAGGAGGGGAATGAGCAGTTCTTC. Translated, it gives CASSGRLAEEGNEQFF.

This clonotype has only one observation. At one of its ends the junction is not consistent with the germline gene, which may arise from a read error. The V gene is TRBV6-5, the J gene TRBJ2-5; possibly TRBD2 for D (5 bases). This CDR3 is 13 amino acids long. CDR1 is MNHEY and CDR2 is SVGAGI in the germline V gene. The CDR3 coding sequence is TGTGCCAGCAGTCCTCGACTACAAGGGACCCAGTACTTC. Protein: CASSPRLQGTQYF.

V is TRBV3-1 and J is TRBJ2-3; D remains ambiguous. The CDR3 runs to 15 residues. V lost 2 bases and J lost 8, with 17 bases in between. Germline loops: CDR1 LGHDT, CDR2 YNNKEL (reference sequence). The DNA of the CDR3 is TGTGCCAGCAGCCAACTTGCGGCCGCTGTGGGTACGCAGTATTTT. This sequence encodes CASSQLAAAVGTQYF.

CDR3 nucleotide sequence: TGTGCCAGCAGCGTAGTTGGGAAGGAAGGGCAGTACTTC. Encoded protein: CASSVVGKEGQYF. The chain recombines TRBV9 with TRBJ2-4; D is undetermined. V was pared by 0 bases and J by 13 bases, with 14 bases between. The germline V gene has CDR1 SGDLS and CDR2 YYNGEE. This CDR3 region has 13 residues.

This clonotype was seen a handful of times. The genes are TRBV29-1 and TRBJ2-3; 9 nucleotides agree with TRBD1. Trimming cost V 4 bases and J 7 bases; bases outside gene matches: 12. This CDR3 has 15 residues. The germline V gene has CDR1 SQVTM and CDR2 ANQGSEA. The CDR3 nucleotides read TGCAGCGTTGTTTTCCGGACAGGGGCTACAAATACGCAGTATTTT. Amino acids: CSVVFRTGATNTQYF.

The chain joins TRBV5-5 to TRBJ1-4, with D tentatively TRBD1 (5 bases). Germline CDR1 SGHKS, CDR2 YYEKEE (reference sequence). The CDR3 covers 14 residues. Trimming pared 1 base from V and 6 bases from J, leaving 10 bases between. CDR3 sequence reads: CASSLRTLDEKLFF. The CDR3 bases are TGTGCCAGCAGCTTGCGGACACTAGATGAAAAACTGTTTTTT.

V gene TRBV6-6 combines with J gene TRBJ2-7; 7 bases are a match to TRBD1. J lost 5 bases, V lost 6 bases, and 7 bases had no gene match. The CDR3 sequence is 13 residues long. Germline CDR1 reads MNHNY; CDR2 reads SVGAGI (reference sequence). CDR3 sequence: CASRDTTGDEQYF. The CDR3 DNA follows: TGTGCCAGCAGGGACACAACAGGGGACGAGCAGTACTTC.

This clonotype was seen more than once but under ten times. The chain uses TRBV12-3 or TRBV12-4 and TRBJ2-1, with D unclear. Trimming shortened V by 3 bases and J by 1 base, and 4 bases separated the two germline ends. CDR3 length: 13 residues. The CDR3 loop reads CASSFQSYNEQFF. The CDR3 region has the DNA TGTGCCAGCAGTTTCCAGTCCTACAATGAGCAGTTCTTC.

This rearrangement joins TRBV24-1 to TRBJ1-5, with D possibly TRBD1 on 6 matching bases. This CDR3 contains 14 residues. V lost 3 bases, J lost 5 bases, and 10 bases lay in between. The V gene's germline CDR1 is KGHDR and CDR2 SFDVKD. In nucleotides, the CDR3 is TGTGCCACCAGTGATCCCGGGGGGCATCAGCCCCAGCATTTT. Translating gives CATSDPGGHQPQHF.

This chain links TRBV3-1 with TRBJ2-3, with 8 bases that match TRBD1. This CDR3 has 14 amino acids. The J segment lost 5 bases and the V segment lost 4 bases, leaving 5 bases of the junction unmatched. The V gene's germline CDR1 is LGHDT and CDR2 YNNKEL (reference sequence). CDR3 loop: CASSPRTGQDTQYF. The CDR3 nucleotides read TGTGCCAGCAGCCCGAGGACAGGGCAAGATACGCAGTATTTT.

This sequence joins TRBV5-4 and TRBJ2-2; TRBD2 might be the D (5 bases). The V end was cut by 5 bases, the J end by 5 bases, with 16 bases between. The CDR3 totals 15 residues. CDR1 is SGHNT and CDR2 is YYREEE in the germline V gene (reference sequence). CDR3 nucleotides: TGTGCCAGCAGACTGCTGGGAGTTGGGACCGGGGAGCTGTTTTTT. It is translated as CASRLLGVGTGELFF.

V gene TRBV7-2 combines with J gene TRBJ2-3; 8 bases are a match to TRBD2. The CDR3 spans 17 residues. The germline V gene has CDR1 SGHTA and CDR2 FQGNSA. The V and J ends lost 5 bases and 7 bases, in that order; junction bases with no gene match: 17. The CDR3 DNA reads as TGTGCCAGCAGCCCCTGGCGTGGGACTAGTTTGGCAAATACGCAGTATTTT. Protein: CASSPWRGTSLANTQYF.

The CDR3 sequence is CASSIRDQQFF. Here the CDR3 DNA reads TGTGCCAGCAGCATTCGGGATCAACAGTTCTTC. The rearrangement joins TRBV4-2 to TRBJ2-1; a weak D match, TRBD2 (5 bases). This CDR3 has 11 amino acids. The V gene's germline CDR1 is LGHNA and CDR2 YNFKEQ. V lost 5 bases to trimming and J lost 13 bases, with 12 bases between them.

The chain recombines TRBV14 with TRBJ2-3; 9 bases match TRBD2. The CDR3 has 17 amino acids. Looked up from germline, CDR1 is SGHDN and CDR2 is FVKESK. Trimming took 3 bases from V and 4 from J; bases not matched to a gene: 11. CDR3 sequence (DNA): TGTGCCAGCAGCCATGTACCGGGACTAGCAAGGGCAGATACGCAGTATTTT. This encodes CASSHVPGLARADTQYF.

This clonotype was recorded at least ten times. The rearrangement joins TRBV20-1 to TRBJ2-1; D uncertain. V dropped 4 bases and J dropped 3 bases, with 1 base sitting between them. Germline V gives CDR1 DFQATT, CDR2 SNEGSKA (reference sequence). CDR3 length: 10 amino acids. CDR3 in amino acids: CSAIYNEQFF. The CDR3 DNA sequence: TGCAGTGCTATCTACAATGAGCAGTTCTTC.

With respect to this clonotype: Compared with germline, one end of the junction differs, possibly owing to a read error. This chain connects TRBV7-9 to TRBJ2-7; D is perhaps TRBD1 (5 bases). The germline gives CDR1 SEHNR, CDR2 FQNEAQ (reference sequence). The CDR3 length is 12 residues. The CDR3 region has the DNA TGTGCCAGCAGCTCGGACACGTACGGGCAGTACTTC. Protein sequence: CASSSDTYGQYF.

J is TRBJ2-5 and V is TRBV4-1, with a weak D call TRBD2 (6 bases). Trimming removed 4 bases at V and 5 bases at J, with 17 bases between. CDR1 is MGHRA and CDR2 is YSYEKL in the germline V gene. This CDR3 region has 15 residues. The CDR3 DNA reads TGCGCCAGCAGCCTCCGGGACTCAAATACCGAGACCCAGTACTTC. Translation gives CASSLRDSNTETQYF.

The CDR3: CASSQEWAVYYGYTF. CDR3 nucleotides: TGTGCCAGCAGCCAAGAATGGGCAGTTTACTATGGCTACACCTTC. The J gene is TRBJ1-2, the V gene TRBV14, with D unresolved. In germline, CDR1 is SGHDN, CDR2 FVKESK. CDR3 length equals 15 residues. V was pared by 0 bases and J by 3 bases, with 11 bases between.

The rearrangement joins TRBV5-1 to TRBJ1-1; possible D gene TRBD1, 5 bases. This CDR3 comprises 12 residues. CDR1 is SGHRS, CDR2 YFSETQ, per germline. The germline V and J ends were trimmed by 3 bases and 7 bases, with 10 bases remaining between them. As DNA, the CDR3 is TGCGCCAGCAGCTCTGAGGGGAATGAAGCTTTCTTT. It codes for CASSSEGNEAFF.

The chain has TRBV20-1 and TRBJ2-1, with D perhaps TRBD2 (5 bases). V was pared by 5 bases and J by 0 bases, with 8 bases between. The CDR3 has 13 residues. Per the germline V gene, CDR1 is DFQATT and CDR2 is SNEGSKA (reference sequence). The CDR3 nucleotides are TGCAGTGCTTATACTAGCTCCTACAATGAGCAGTTCTTC. Residues: CSAYTSSYNEQFF.

V gene TRBV29-1 combines with J gene TRBJ2-1; D not certain. This CDR3 region has 10 residues. Germline values: CDR1 SQVTM, CDR2 ANQGSEA. Trimming took off 6 bases at V and 6 bases at J, with 6 bases between the two ends. In DNA form, the CDR3 reads TGCAGCGTGGTCCCCAATGAGCAGTTCTTC. It yields the protein CSVVPNEQFF.

V usage is TRBV27 and J usage is TRBJ1-5; TRBD1 is a possible D gene (5 bases). The CDR3 sequence is 15 residues long. The V and J ends lost 10 bases and 4 bases respectively, with 20 bases between them. Germline V gives CDR1 MNHEY, CDR2 SMNVEV (reference sequence). CDR3 protein: CATMIRGTFNQPQHF. For the CDR3, the DNA is TGTGCCACCATGATAAGAGGGACTTTTAATCAGCCCCAGCATTTT.

The J gene is TRBJ2-3, the V gene TRBV2; a possible D gene is TRBD2 (5 bases). The CDR3 contains 14 residues. The V end was cut by 4 bases, the J end by 4 bases, with 12 bases between. Germline assignment: CDR1 SNHLY and CDR2 FYNNEI. Written as DNA, the CDR3 is TGTGCCAGCAGTGGCCAGCGGAGCCCAGATACGCAGTATTTT. This gives the protein CASSGQRSPDTQYF.

This clonotype occurred a few times. The rearrangement joins TRBV20-1 to TRBJ2-1, with D uncertain. CDR1 is DFQATT, CDR2 SNEGSKA, per germline (reference sequence). The CDR3 loop spans 14 amino acids. The V end lost 3 bases, the J end lost 0 bases, and 9 bases lay between the germline ends. In DNA form, the CDR3 reads TGCAGTGCTAGCAGGTCGTCCTCCTACAATGAGCAGTTCTTC. Its translation: CSASRSSSYNEQFF.

The rearrangement links TRBV10-3 to TRBJ2-1; 10 bases map to TRBD2. Germline values: CDR1 ENHRY, CDR2 SYGVKD. This CDR3 spans 15 amino acids. Germline trimming cut 3 bases from V and 3 bases from J; bases unmatched to any gene: 2. This chain's CDR3 is CAISDGLAVYNEQFF. The CDR3 DNA reads TGTGCCATCAGTGATGGACTAGCGGTCTACAATGAGCAGTTCTTC.

V is TRBV9 and J is TRBJ2-2; D is unclear. V gave up 4 bases and J gave up 6 bases, with 7 bases separating them. Germline loops: CDR1 SGDLS, CDR2 YYNGEE. The CDR3 loop spans 12 amino acids. CDR3 DNA: TGTGCCAGCAGCTTCTCGGCCGGGGAGCTGTTTTTT. Translated: CASSFSAGELFF. The full variable domain, completed using reference TRBV9 and TRBJ2-2, is DSGVTQTPKHLITATGQRVTLRCSPRSGDLSVYWYQQSLDQGLQFLIQYYNGEERAKGNILERFSAQQFPDLHSELNLSSLELGDSALYFCASSFSAGELFFGEGSRLTVL.

The chain uses TRBV24-1 and TRBJ2-2, with D perhaps TRBD2 (5 bases). Germline loops: CDR1 KGHDR, CDR2 SFDVKD. The CDR3 consists of 14 residues. Trimming pared 6 bases from V and 6 bases from J, leaving 13 bases between. CDR3 amino acids: CATSTERRAGELFF. The CDR3 bases are TGTGCCACCAGTACAGAGAGGCGGGCCGGGGAGCTGTTTTTT.